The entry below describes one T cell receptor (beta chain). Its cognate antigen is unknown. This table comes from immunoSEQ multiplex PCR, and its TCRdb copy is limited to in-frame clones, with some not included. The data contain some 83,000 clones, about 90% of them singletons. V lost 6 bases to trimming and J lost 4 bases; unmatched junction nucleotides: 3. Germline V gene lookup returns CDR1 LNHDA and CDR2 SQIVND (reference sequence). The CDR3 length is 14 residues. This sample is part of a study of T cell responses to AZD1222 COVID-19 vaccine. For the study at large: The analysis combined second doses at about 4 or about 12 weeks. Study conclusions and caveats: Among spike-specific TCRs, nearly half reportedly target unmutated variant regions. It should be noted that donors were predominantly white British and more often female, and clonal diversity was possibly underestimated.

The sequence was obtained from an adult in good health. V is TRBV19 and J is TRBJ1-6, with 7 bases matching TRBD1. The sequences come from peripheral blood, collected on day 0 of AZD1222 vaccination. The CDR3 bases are TGTGCCAGTAGCCCGGGACAGTATAATTCACCCCTCCACTTT. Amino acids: CASSPGQYNSPLHF.